Sequencing of this T cell receptor beta chain was carried out in a study of T cells in Graves' hyperthyroidism and ophthalmopathy. Looking at the study overall: Peripheral blood draws took place at initial diagnosis, ahead of any treatment. Overall study results and limits: Most clonotypes expanded in the thyroid (above 0.001) were also present in blood.

This clonotype has only a few counts. What it binds is unknown. Diagnostic decisions used clinical symptoms, serum thyroxine and TRAb, thyroid ultrasound and orbital computed tomography. More than 9.5 ml fresh peripheral blood yielded the PBMCs. The CDR3 spans 17 residues. CDR1 and CDR2 from the germline V gene are MNHEY and SVGAGI. Trimming shortened V by 0 bases and J by 0 bases, and 14 bases separated the two germline ends. Researchers amplified the TCR beta CDR3 regions from RNA transcripts. HTBI primers were used for first-round RT-PCR of the TCR CDR3. TCRdb analysed the multiplex PCR reads with MiXCR anew, one entry per CDR3 protein. This sample has more than 500,000 distinct CDR3 sequences, with about a sixth found just once.

The rearrangement joins TRBV6-5 to TRBJ1-1; D gene unclear. Sequences were obtained from blood. This sequence originates from a woman aged 25-40 years with Graves' hyperthyroidism. The chain's CDR3 is CASSYSRSLAVNTEAFF. CDR3 DNA sequence: TGTGCCAGCAGTTACTCCAGGTCGTTGGCGGTGAACACTGAAGCTTTCTTT.